The T cell receptor (beta chain) under discussion was sequenced for a study of cytomegalovirus exposure and HLA in healthy donors. Overall study context: Of around 400 genotyped donors, 81% grouped in the Caucasian-associated ancestry cluster. Study findings and constraints: It was reported that the classifier diagnosed cytomegalovirus status with high specificity and sensitivity in both the original and validation cohorts.

There are 14 residues in the CDR3. CDR1 and CDR2 (germline): SNHLY, FYNNEI. The V gene lost 8 bases and the J gene lost 2 bases, with 16 bases spanning the gap. Details on this clone: Its antigen is not known.

Primers for the PCR totalled 60 Vbeta and 13 Jbeta. Sequencing was performed with immunoSEQ multiplex PCR; in TCRdb, only in-frame clones are kept and a portion is missing. Of fewer than 95,000 clones listed, around 77% are singletons. The origin of this receptor is a man younger than 45 in good health and CMV-seronegative. The sequenced material came from PBMCs. The V gene is TRBV2, the J gene TRBJ2-7; D not resolved. The CDR3 loop reads CASVNRRLTYEQYF. CDR3 in DNA: TGTGCCAGCGTAAATAGGAGACTGACCTACGAGCAGTACTTC. The complete variable domain, with remaining parts taken from reference TRBV2 and TRBJ2-7, reads EPEVTQTPSHQVTQMGQEVILRCVPISNHLYFYWYRQILGQKVEFLVSFYNNEISEKSEIFDDQFSVERPDGSNFTLKIRSTKLEDSAMYFCASVNRRLTYEQYFGPGTRLTVT.